This note documents a single T cell receptor beta chain sequence. Antigen unknown. After extraction with the RNeasy kit, roughly 0.45 to 1 ug of the RNA was reverse transcribed using random hexamers. TCR beta CDR3 was amplified by immunoSEQ covering 54 Vbeta and 13 Jbeta. TCRdb reprocessed the immunoSEQ multiplex PCR reads via MiXCR and lists one record per CDR3 protein. Seen here are around 150,000 distinct CDR3 sequences, around 95% observed once, and the top ten hold over 0.095%. The T cells that were sequenced for TCR beta were CD8+ and CD4+ cells from blood. The TEMRA cells underwent FACS enrichment, while the CD8+ and CD4+ T cells underwent negative isolation. The V gene lost 3 bases and the J gene lost 1 base, with 10 bases spanning the gap. Germline V gene sequence: CDR1 DFQATT, CDR2 SNEGSKA (reference sequence). The CDR3 contains 14 residues. The sample is drawn from a study of CD8 T cells in Susac syndrome.

Regarding the study as a whole: The study conceded that relatively few individuals underwent its TCR sequencing and HLA analysis.

The source of this sequence is a human donor with multiple sclerosis. This chain joins TRBV20-1 and TRBJ2-1; TRBD2 is a possible D gene (6 bases). The sample was CD4+ T cells from PBMCs. For the CDR3, the DNA is TGCAGTGCTAGCAGCGGGTCTTCCTACAATGAGCAGTTCTTC. It encodes CSASSGSSYNEQFF.